Following are 32 T cell receptor beta chains from one sample sequenced in a study of T cell changes during pregnancy in multiple sclerosis. TCRdb's copy holds only in-frame clones and misses some; the assay was immunoSEQ multiplex PCR. The sample shows about 110,000 clones, 91% of them seen only once. The sequences come from peripheral blood, collected before pregnancy. The source is a female donor with multiple sclerosis, enrolled in a pregnancy study.

The gene calls are TRBV28 and TRBJ2-3; D is perhaps TRBD2 (6 bases). Germline-derived CDR1 and CDR2 are MDHEN and SYDVKM. V was shortened by 5 bases and J by 0 bases, with 9 bases between the two germline ends. This CDR3 is 14 amino acids long. The CDR3 nucleotides are TGTGCCAGCAGTCCTGGGACTAGCACAGATACGCAGTATTTT. Its translation is CASSPGTSTDTQYF.

This clone came up once. This chain joins TRBV5-8 and TRBJ2-7; 11 bases fit TRBD2. Germline trimming cut 0 bases from V and 0 bases from J; bases unmatched to any gene: 8. The germline gives CDR1 SGHTS, CDR2 YDEGEE. This CDR3 region has 18 residues. This CDR3 reads CASSLAGLAGQSSYEQYF. Written as DNA, the CDR3 is TGTGCCAGCAGCTTGGCAGGACTAGCGGGCCAGAGCTCCTACGAGCAGTACTTC.

This chain joins TRBV28 and TRBJ1-5, with 7 bases fitting TRBD1. CDR1 and CDR2 (germline): MDHEN, SYDVKM. CDR3 size: 14 residues. The V gene end was trimmed by 5 bases and the J gene end by 2 bases; junction bases not matched to a gene: 3. CDR3 DNA sequence: TGTGCCAGCAGTGCCGGGACAGGCAATCAGCCCCAGCATTTT. It translates to CASSAGTGNQPQHF.

The sample holds one count of this clone. This chain links TRBV20-1 with TRBJ2-7; 9 bases line up with TRBD1. The CDR3 is 11 residues long. Germline V gives CDR1 DFQATT, CDR2 SNEGSKA (reference sequence). V lost 0 bases, J lost 11 bases, and 2 bases stayed unmatched. The CDR3 sequence is CSARDWDREYF. CDR3 DNA sequence: TGCAGTGCTAGAGATTGGGACAGGGAGTACTTC.

The chain couples TRBV6-5 to TRBJ2-7; 12 positions agree with TRBD2. CDR1 MNHEY and CDR2 SVGAGI come from the germline V gene. The CDR3 is 15 residues long. J was trimmed by 4 bases and V by 5 bases; bases with no gene match: 6. This CDR3 reads CASSTLAGGSYEQYF. The CDR3 coding sequence is TGTGCCAGCAGTACACTAGCGGGAGGTTCATACGAGCAGTACTTC.

This clone was detected only once. This chain connects TRBV5-8 to TRBJ1-3, with D unresolved. The CDR3 is 15 amino acids. The V and J ends lost 0 bases and 0 bases respectively, with 7 bases between them. Germline loops: CDR1 SGHTS, CDR2 YDEGEE. CDR3 in amino acids: CASSLEPLSGNTIYF. As DNA, the CDR3 is TGTGCCAGCAGCTTGGAACCACTCTCTGGAAACACCATATATTTT.

The chain joins TRBV7-9 to TRBJ1-1; D uncertain. The CDR3 length is 17 residues. Trimming cost V 5 bases and J 1 base, with 20 bases left between them. From germline, CDR1 is SEHNR and CDR2 FQNEAQ (reference sequence). CDR3 bases: TGTGCCAGCAGCACTTCACAAGATTGGAGATCGAACACTGAAGCTTTCTTT. Its translation is CASSTSQDWRSNTEAFF.

This chain joins TRBV7-6 and TRBJ2-1; 8 bases agree with TRBD2. The CDR3 runs to 16 residues. After removal of 1 base from V and 7 bases from J, the junction contained 9 bases not matched to a gene. CDR1 is SGHVS and CDR2 is FNYEAQ in the germline V gene. The CDR3 here is CASSLGLPGGLNEQFF. CDR3 in DNA: TGTGCCAGCAGCTTAGGATTACCGGGGGGGCTAAATGAGCAGTTCTTC.

CDR3 loop: CASKVAGAAYEQYF. The CDR3 nucleotides are TGTGCCAGTAAAGTAGCGGGGGCCGCCTACGAGCAGTACTTC. The chain couples TRBV6-6 to TRBJ2-5; 9 bases line up with TRBD2. The J call could be wrong; TRBJ2-7 is a better fit for the DNA end. The CDR3 runs 14 residues. The germline gives CDR1 MNHNY, CDR2 SVGAGI (reference sequence).

The rearrangement links TRBV7-2 to TRBJ2-4; possible D gene TRBD2, 5 bases. The CDR3 totals 14 residues. The germline V gene has CDR1 SGHTA and CDR2 FQGNSA. Trimming pared 6 bases from V and 9 bases from J, leaving 18 bases between. CDR3 coding DNA: TGTGCCAGCAGTCCGGCCGTACGGGATGGCATTCAGTACTTC. The encoded protein is CASSPAVRDGIQYF.

This clone was seen only once. The chain is built from TRBV28 and TRBJ1-2, with a possible D match to TRBD1 (6 bases). CDR1 and CDR2 from the germline V gene are MDHEN and SYDVKM. This CDR3 is 17 amino acids long. V was cut by 3 bases and J by 6 bases, with 23 bases left in between. DNA of the CDR3: TGTGCCAGCAGTTTCTGGACGTATGTTCGGGACAATGATGGCTACACCTTC. Translated, it gives CASSFWTYVRDNDGYTF.

The chain combines TRBV6-6 with TRBJ1-6; possibly TRBD1 for D (6 bases). The CDR3 has 15 amino acids. V gave up 7 bases and J gave up 4 bases, with 14 bases separating them. CDR1 and CDR2 (germline): MNHNY, SVGAGI (reference sequence). In DNA, the CDR3 is TGTGCCAGCACACGGGGGGCCCAGTATAATTCACCCCTCCACTTT. This encodes CASTRGAQYNSPLHF.

The rearrangement joins TRBV6-4 to TRBJ2-7; TRBD2 agrees at 11 bases. The CDR3 has 15 amino acids. In germline, CDR1 is MRHNA, CDR2 SNTAGT. The V segment lost 3 bases and the J segment 4 bases; nucleotides outside the gene matches: 5. The CDR3 region has the DNA TGTGCCAGCAGTGAGGCTAGCGGGGGGTCTTACGAGCAGTACTTC. Protein sequence: CASSEASGGSYEQYF.

The chain joins TRBV18 to TRBJ2-1, with 11 bases matching TRBD1. Per germline, CDR1 KGHSH and CDR2 LQKENI. With V trimmed by 6 bases and J by 3 bases, 4 bases remained unmatched. This CDR3 contains 15 residues. In DNA, the CDR3 is TGTGCCAGCTCGCGCGGGACAGGGGGCTACAATGAGCAGTTCTTC. Its protein product is CASSRGTGGYNEQFF.

The chain couples TRBV27 to TRBJ2-7; the match to TRBD1 covers 9 bases. The germline CDR1 and CDR2 sequences are MNHEY and SMNVEV (reference sequence). This CDR3 is 16 amino acids long. V dropped 0 bases and J dropped 6; count of bases not matched to a gene: 9. The CDR3 nucleotides are TGTGCCAGCAGTTTATCGGCCGGGACAGGGTTGCGCGAGCAGTACTTC. Protein: CASSLSAGTGLREQYF.

This clone occurred once. The chain combines TRBV11-2 with TRBJ2-7; the match to TRBD2 covers 7 bases. Germline trimming cut 3 bases from V and 1 base from J; bases unmatched to any gene: 3. The CDR3 spans 14 residues. Germline lookup yields CDR1 SGHAT and CDR2 FQNNGV. The DNA for the CDR3 is TGTGCCAGCAGCTTCGGCGGGGGATCCTACGAGCAGTACTTC. Amino acids: CASSFGGGSYEQYF.

This clone was detected only once. The V call is TRBV5-6, the J call TRBJ2-7; D is possibly TRBD2 (5 bases). V was trimmed by 4 bases and J by 6 bases, leaving 23 bases between them. This CDR3 has 16 residues. Germline V gene data show CDR1 as SGHDT and CDR2 as YYEEEE. CDR3 sequence (DNA): TGTGCCAGCAGCCCCTCCTCCGGGCGGGTATTGGGCGAGCAGTACTTC. It specifies CASSPSSGRVLGEQYF.

The rearrangement links TRBV28 to TRBJ2-2; maybe TRBD1 (6 bases). Trimming took 7 bases from V and 5 from J, leaving 17 bases between them. This CDR3 has 15 residues. Germline V gene sequence: CDR1 MDHEN, CDR2 SYDVKM. The CDR3 protein is CASNLGGARTGELFF. The CDR3 coding sequence is TGTGCCAGCAACTTAGGGGGTGCAAGAACCGGGGAGCTGTTTTTT.

The chain is built from TRBV19 and TRBJ2-1, with TRBD1 as a possible D gene (5 bases). V lost 5 bases, J lost 13 bases, and 15 bases lay in between. Per the germline V gene, CDR1 is LNHDA and CDR2 is SQIVND (reference sequence). The CDR3 is 12 amino acids. The CDR3 DNA reads as TGTGCCAGTAGTTCCCCGGACACAAATCAGTTCTTC. Translation gives CASSSPDTNQFF.

This sequence joins TRBV29-1 and TRBJ2-1; the D gene is possibly TRBD2 (6 bases). The CDR3 is made up of 13 amino acids. V was trimmed by 4 bases and J by 9 bases, leaving 16 bases between them. Germline V gives CDR1 SQVTM, CDR2 ANQGSEA. CDR3 sequence (DNA): TGCAGCGTTGTCTTCGTTCGGGGAGGTGAGCAGTTCTTC. Protein sequence: CSVVFVRGGEQFF.

The J gene is TRBJ1-2, the V gene TRBV6-5; D gene unclear. Per the germline V gene, CDR1 is MNHEY and CDR2 is SVGAGI. Trimming left V 7 bases short and J 7 bases short, with 13 bases between. The CDR3 loop spans 12 amino acids. This chain's CDR3 is CASITNAGGYTF. The CDR3 DNA reads as TGTGCCAGCATCACTAATGCGGGTGGCTACACCTTC.

This chain joins TRBV11-3 and TRBJ2-1, with a tentative D call TRBD2 (5 bases). This CDR3 region has 15 residues. Germline assignment: CDR1 SGHNT and CDR2 YENEEA. V lost 1 base and J lost 7, with 14 bases in between. The CDR3 DNA reads as TGTGCCAGCAGCTTAGTCCTACTAGACGGGAATGAGCAGTTCTTC. Translation gives CASSLVLLDGNEQFF.

The DNA of the CDR3 is TGTGCCAGCAGCATTCAGATAGGGGGGAACACTGAAGCTTTCTTT. This sequence encodes CASSIQIGGNTEAFF. V gene TRBV11-3 combines with J gene TRBJ1-1; D possibly corresponds to TRBD1 (6 bases). Deletions cut 5 bases from V and 1 base from J, with 14 bases between. Germline V lookup: CDR1 SGHNT, CDR2 YENEEA. CDR3 length equals 15 residues.

The V and J genes are TRBV18 and TRBJ2-5; D is perhaps TRBD1 (5 bases). The CDR3 is 15 residues long. V was shortened by 1 base and J by 3 bases, with 12 bases between the two germline ends. Germline V gene data show CDR1 as KGHSH and CDR2 as LQKENI. CDR3 in amino acids: CASSPRRVWEETQYF. Here the CDR3 DNA reads TGTGCCAGCTCACCACGCAGGGTTTGGGAAGAGACCCAGTACTTC.

The rearrangement uses TRBV2 and TRBJ1-5, with 9 bases that match TRBD1. Trimming removed 4 bases from V and 5 bases from J; junction bases left unmatched: 3. CDR1 is SNHLY, CDR2 FYNNEI, per germline. This CDR3 has 14 amino acids. CDR3: CASSGTGAHQPQHF. CDR3 nucleotide sequence: TGTGCCAGCAGTGGGACAGGGGCTCATCAGCCCCAGCATTTT.

J is TRBJ2-7 and V is TRBV2, with 9 positions matching TRBD1. Germline CDR1 SNHLY, CDR2 FYNNEI. The V and J ends lost 7 bases and 7 bases, in that order; junction bases with no gene match: 8. This CDR3 contains 13 residues. This CDR3 reads CASIRTGVEEQYF. The DNA for the CDR3 is TGTGCCAGCATTCGGACAGGGGTGGAAGAGCAGTACTTC.

This clone was recorded once. The chain uses TRBV18 and TRBJ2-5; 7 bases agree with TRBD1. Germline CDR1 reads KGHSH; CDR2 reads LQKENI. The CDR3 is 15 amino acids. Unmatched junction bases numbered 5, after V lost 0 bases and J lost 4 bases. In DNA form, the CDR3 reads TGTGCCAGCTCACCACCCAACAGGGGTAGAGAGACCCAGTACTTC. Its protein is CASSPPNRGRETQYF.

The V and J genes are TRBV6-5 and TRBJ2-7; D possibly corresponds to TRBD2 (5 bases). Germline lookup yields CDR1 MNHEY and CDR2 SVGAGI. CDR3 length: 15 amino acids. The V end lost 3 bases, the J end lost 0 bases, and 12 bases lay between the germline ends. The CDR3 nucleotides read TGTGCCAGCAGTTATGGAGGAGGTGGCTCCTACGAGCAGTACTTC. The encoded protein is CASSYGGGGSYEQYF.

The chain employs TRBV29-1 and TRBJ2-1, with TRBD1 as a possible D gene (5 bases). Trimming took off 4 bases at V and 8 bases at J, with 6 bases between the two ends. The germline CDR1 and CDR2 sequences are SQVTM and ANQGSEA. This CDR3 region has 10 residues. Written as DNA, the CDR3 is TGCAGCGTTGGCAGGGATGAGCAGTTCTTC. Translated: CSVGRDEQFF.

The chain recombines TRBV7-2 with TRBJ2-2; TRBD2 might be the D (5 bases). Trimming shortened V by 4 bases and J by 5 bases, and 20 bases separated the two germline ends. Germline values: CDR1 SGHTA, CDR2 FQGNSA. The CDR3 extends over 17 amino acids. The CDR3 loop reads CASSWTSDGAETGELFF. DNA of the CDR3: TGTGCCAGCAGCTGGACCTCGGACGGAGCGGAGACCGGGGAGCTGTTTTTT.

V usage is TRBV7-2 and J usage is TRBJ2-5; D gene ambiguous. Germline-derived CDR1 and CDR2 are SGHTA and FQGNSA. The CDR3 is 12 residues long. With 5 bases removed from V and 5 bases from J, the gap between germline ends came to 9 bases. In DNA, the CDR3 is TGTGCCAGCAGCCTAAACGGGGAGACCCAGTACTTC. As protein: CASSLNGETQYF.

The rearrangement joins TRBV5-1 to TRBJ2-1; tentatively, D is TRBD2 (5 bases). This CDR3 has 15 amino acids. Trimming removed 2 bases from V and 5 bases from J, with 14 bases in between. Germline lookup yields CDR1 SGHRS and CDR2 YFSETQ. The CDR3 loop reads CASSFRERANNEQFF. CDR3 DNA: TGCGCCAGCAGCTTTAGGGAGAGAGCTAACAATGAGCAGTTCTTC.